The following is a TCR beta chain sequence with its context. Its target is unknown. This sample was taken from a study of shared clonotypes between healthy human individuals. Study context: The cohort comprised a couple of women and a few men. Their ages spanned 18 to 49 years. Notes on the study in general: The study found roughly 5% of naive CD4 clonotypes shared across a few donors. Non-shared clonotypes showed lower generation probabilities than clonotypes common to all four donors. Clonotype sharing levels among donors were expected to vary with sequencing depth.

Germline-derived CDR1 and CDR2 are LNHNV and YYDKDF (reference sequence). Trimming removed 4 bases from V and 3 bases from J; junction bases left unmatched: 2. The CDR3 has 16 amino acids. Cells designated naive CD8 were CD45RO-negative and were positively selected for CCR7, with terminally differentiated effector memory CD45RA+ cells excluded. Clones were sequenced by immunoSEQ multiplex PCR, and TCRdb holds only the in-frame ones, with some missing. The table records about 820,000 clones, more than 85% of them present only once. The chain uses TRBV15 and TRBJ2-3, with TRBD2 matching 15 bases. This TCR was recovered from a man aged 25 to 40 in good health. Specimen: naive CD8+ T cells sorted from blood. The CDR3 nucleotides are TGTGCCACCAGCAATGGACTAGCGGGAGGGACAGATACGCAGTATTTT. Its translation is CATSNGLAGGTDTQYF.